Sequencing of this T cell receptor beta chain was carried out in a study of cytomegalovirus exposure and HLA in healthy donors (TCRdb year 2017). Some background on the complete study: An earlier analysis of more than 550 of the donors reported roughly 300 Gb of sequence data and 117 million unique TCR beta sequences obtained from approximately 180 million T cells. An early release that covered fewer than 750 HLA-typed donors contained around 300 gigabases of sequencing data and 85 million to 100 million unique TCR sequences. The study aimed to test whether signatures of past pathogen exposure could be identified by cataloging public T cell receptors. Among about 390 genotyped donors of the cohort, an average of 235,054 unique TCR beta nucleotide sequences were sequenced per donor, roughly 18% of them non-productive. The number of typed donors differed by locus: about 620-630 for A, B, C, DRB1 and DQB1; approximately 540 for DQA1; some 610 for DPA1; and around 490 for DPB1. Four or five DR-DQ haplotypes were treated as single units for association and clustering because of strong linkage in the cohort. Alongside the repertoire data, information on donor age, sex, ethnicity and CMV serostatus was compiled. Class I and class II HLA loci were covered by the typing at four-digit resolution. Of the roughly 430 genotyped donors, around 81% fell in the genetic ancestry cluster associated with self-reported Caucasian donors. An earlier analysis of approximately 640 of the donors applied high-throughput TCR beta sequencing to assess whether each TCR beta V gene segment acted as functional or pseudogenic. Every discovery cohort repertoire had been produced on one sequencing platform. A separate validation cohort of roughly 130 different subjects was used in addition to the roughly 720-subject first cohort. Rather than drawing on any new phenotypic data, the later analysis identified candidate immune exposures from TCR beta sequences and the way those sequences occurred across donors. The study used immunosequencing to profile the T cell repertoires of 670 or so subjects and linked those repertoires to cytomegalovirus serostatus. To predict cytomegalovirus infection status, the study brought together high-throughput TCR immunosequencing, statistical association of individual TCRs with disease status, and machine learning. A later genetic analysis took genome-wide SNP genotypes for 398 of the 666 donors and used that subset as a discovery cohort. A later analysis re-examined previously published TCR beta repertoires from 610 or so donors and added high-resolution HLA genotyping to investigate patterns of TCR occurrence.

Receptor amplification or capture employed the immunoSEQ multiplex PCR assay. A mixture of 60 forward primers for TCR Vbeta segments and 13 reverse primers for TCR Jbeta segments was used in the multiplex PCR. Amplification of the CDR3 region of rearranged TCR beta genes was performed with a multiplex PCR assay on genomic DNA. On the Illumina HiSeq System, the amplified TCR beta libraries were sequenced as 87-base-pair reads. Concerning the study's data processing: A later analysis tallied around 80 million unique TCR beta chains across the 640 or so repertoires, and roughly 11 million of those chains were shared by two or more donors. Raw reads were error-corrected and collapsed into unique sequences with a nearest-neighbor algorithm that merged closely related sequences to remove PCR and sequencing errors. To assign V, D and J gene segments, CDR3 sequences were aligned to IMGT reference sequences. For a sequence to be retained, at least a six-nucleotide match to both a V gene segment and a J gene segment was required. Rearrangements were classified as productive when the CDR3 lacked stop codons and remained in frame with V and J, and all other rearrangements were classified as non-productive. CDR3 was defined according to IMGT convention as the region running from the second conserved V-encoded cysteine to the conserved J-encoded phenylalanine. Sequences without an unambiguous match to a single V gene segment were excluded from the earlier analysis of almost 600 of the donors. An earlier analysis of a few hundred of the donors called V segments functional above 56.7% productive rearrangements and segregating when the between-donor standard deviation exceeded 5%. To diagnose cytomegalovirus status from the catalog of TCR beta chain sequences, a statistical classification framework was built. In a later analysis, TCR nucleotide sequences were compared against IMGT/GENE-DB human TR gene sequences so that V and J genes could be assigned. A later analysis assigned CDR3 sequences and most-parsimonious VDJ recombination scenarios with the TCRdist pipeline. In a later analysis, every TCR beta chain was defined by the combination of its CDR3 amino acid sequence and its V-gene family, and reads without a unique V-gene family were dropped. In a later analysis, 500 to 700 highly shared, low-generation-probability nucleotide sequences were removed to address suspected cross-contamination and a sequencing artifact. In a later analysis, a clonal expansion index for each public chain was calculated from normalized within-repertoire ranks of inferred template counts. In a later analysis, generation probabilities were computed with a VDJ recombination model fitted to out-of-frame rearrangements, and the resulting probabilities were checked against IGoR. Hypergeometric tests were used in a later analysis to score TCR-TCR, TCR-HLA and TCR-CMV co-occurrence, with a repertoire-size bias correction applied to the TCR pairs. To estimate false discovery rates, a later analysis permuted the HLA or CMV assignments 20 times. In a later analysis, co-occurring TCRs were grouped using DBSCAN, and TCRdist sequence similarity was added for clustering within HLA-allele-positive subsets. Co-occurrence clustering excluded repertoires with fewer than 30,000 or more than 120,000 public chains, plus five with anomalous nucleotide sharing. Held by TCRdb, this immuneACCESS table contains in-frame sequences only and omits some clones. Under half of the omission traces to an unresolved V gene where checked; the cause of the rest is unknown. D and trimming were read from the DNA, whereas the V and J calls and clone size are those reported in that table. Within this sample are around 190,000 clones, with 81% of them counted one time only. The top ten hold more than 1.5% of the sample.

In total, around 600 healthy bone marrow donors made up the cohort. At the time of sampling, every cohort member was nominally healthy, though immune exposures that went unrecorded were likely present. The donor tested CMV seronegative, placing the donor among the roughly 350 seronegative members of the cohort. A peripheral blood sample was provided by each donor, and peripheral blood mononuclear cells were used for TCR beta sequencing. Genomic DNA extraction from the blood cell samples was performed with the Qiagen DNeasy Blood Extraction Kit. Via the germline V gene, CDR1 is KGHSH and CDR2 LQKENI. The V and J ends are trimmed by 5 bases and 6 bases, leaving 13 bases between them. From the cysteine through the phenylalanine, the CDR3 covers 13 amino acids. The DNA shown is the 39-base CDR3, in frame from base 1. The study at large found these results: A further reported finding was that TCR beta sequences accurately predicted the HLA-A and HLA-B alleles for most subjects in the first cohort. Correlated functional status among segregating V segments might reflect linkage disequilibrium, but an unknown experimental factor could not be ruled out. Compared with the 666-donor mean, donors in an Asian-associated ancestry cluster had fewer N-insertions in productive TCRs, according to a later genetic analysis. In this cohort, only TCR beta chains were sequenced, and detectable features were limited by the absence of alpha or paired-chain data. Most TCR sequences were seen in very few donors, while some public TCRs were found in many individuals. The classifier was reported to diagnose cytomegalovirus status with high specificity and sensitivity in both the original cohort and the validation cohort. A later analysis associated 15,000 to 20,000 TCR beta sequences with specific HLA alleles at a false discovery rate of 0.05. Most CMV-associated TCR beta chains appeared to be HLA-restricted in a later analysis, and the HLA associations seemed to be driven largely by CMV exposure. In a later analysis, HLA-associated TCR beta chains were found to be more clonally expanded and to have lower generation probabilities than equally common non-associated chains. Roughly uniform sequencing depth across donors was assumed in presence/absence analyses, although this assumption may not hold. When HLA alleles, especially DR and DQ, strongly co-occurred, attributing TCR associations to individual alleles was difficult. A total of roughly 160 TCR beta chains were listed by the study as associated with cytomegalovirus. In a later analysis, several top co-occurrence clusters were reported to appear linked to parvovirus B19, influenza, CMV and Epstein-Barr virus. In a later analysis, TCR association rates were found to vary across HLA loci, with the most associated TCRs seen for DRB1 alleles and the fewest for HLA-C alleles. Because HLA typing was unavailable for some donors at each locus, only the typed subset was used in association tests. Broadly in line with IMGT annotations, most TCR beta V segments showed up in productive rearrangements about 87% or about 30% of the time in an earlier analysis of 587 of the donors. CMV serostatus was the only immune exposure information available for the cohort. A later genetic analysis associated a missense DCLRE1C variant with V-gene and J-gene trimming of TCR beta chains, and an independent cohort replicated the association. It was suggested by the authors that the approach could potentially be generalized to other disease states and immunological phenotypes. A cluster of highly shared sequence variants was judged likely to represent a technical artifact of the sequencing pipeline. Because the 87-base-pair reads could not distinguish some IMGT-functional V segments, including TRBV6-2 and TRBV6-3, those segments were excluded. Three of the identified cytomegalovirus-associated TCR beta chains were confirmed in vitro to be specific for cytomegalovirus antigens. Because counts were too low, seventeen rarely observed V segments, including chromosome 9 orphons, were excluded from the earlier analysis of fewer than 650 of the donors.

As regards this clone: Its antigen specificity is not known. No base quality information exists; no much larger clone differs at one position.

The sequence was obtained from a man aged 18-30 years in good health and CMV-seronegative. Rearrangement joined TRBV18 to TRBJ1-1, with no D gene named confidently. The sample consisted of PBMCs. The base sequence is TGTGCCAGCTCAAGTCCATCCTATCCTGAAGCTTTCTTT. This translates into CASSSPSYPEAFF. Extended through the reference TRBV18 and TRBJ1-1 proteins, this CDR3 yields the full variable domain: NAGVMQNPRHLVRRRGQEARLRCSPMKGHSHVYWYRQLPEEGLKFMVYLQKENIIDESGMPKERFSAEFPKEGPSILRIQQVVRGDSAAYFCASSSPSYPEAFFGQGTRLTVV.